Presented here are 30 T cell receptor beta chains from one specimen sequenced in a study of T cells in tumors after PD-1 blockade. Sequencing was performed with immunoSEQ multiplex PCR; in TCRdb, only in-frame clones are kept and a portion is missing. This repertoire shows about 48,000 clones, approximately 81% found once; its top ten account for just over 4%. Here the sequenced sample was PBMCs, taken before anti-PD-1 treatment. The source is a human donor with basal cell carcinoma.

The chain combines TRBV19 with TRBJ1-2; D is undetermined. The germline V and J ends were trimmed by 8 bases and 4 bases, with 20 bases remaining between them. Per germline, CDR1 LNHDA and CDR2 SQIVND (reference sequence). This CDR3 has 15 residues. The CDR3 DNA sequence: TGTGCCAGTGGTAGTGGCGTAATAGAACTCTATGGCTACACCTTC. Residues: CASGSGVIELYGYTF.

This chain links TRBV6-5 with TRBJ1-5; TRBD1 is a possible D gene (5 bases). V lost 0 bases, J lost 4 bases, and 10 bases lay in between. Germline-derived CDR1 and CDR2 are MNHEY and SVGAGI. The CDR3 runs to 15 residues. The CDR3 protein is CASSYSMTANQPQHF. CDR3 DNA: TGTGCCAGCAGTTACTCGATGACAGCGAATCAGCCCCAGCATTTT.

V and J are TRBV18 and TRBJ2-2; D may be TRBD1 or TRBD2 (5 bases each). Between the trimmed V and J ends, which lost 4 bases and 7 bases, there was a span of 13 bases. The CDR3 sequence is 14 residues long. CDR1 is KGHSH and CDR2 is LQKENI in the germline V gene. The CDR3 loop reads CASSLSTEGGELFF. The CDR3 nucleotides read TGTGCCAGCTCACTTTCGACAGAGGGCGGGGAGCTGTTTTTT.

This clone occurred once. The V and J genes are TRBV7-9 and TRBJ2-4, with TRBD2 matching 10 bases. Germline lookup yields CDR1 SEHNR and CDR2 FQNEAQ (reference sequence). The CDR3 sequence is 14 residues long. The trim removed 6 bases at V and 5 bases at J, leaving 4 bases unmatched. CDR3 in DNA: TGTGCCAGCAGTTGGCTAGCGGGGGAAAACATTCAGTACTTC. It is translated as CASSWLAGENIQYF.

V gene TRBV7-2 combines with J gene TRBJ2-3; the D is unclear. Germline CDR1 SGHTA, CDR2 FQGNSA. The CDR3 runs 13 residues. Trimming left V 5 bases short and J 4 bases short, with 10 bases between. The CDR3 coding sequence is TGTGCCAGCAGCCTAGTAGTTTCAGATACGCAGTATTTT. Translating gives CASSLVVSDTQYF.

This CDR3 reads CASSGPGPPRPYEQYF. The CDR3 region has the DNA TGTGCCAGCAGCGGGCCGGGACCCCCCAGGCCCTACGAGCAGTACTTC. The V call is TRBV5-6, the J call TRBJ2-7, with D possibly being TRBD1 or TRBD2 (5 bases each). The CDR3 totals 16 residues. Germline loops: CDR1 SGHDT, CDR2 YYEEEE. Between the trimmed V and J ends, which lost 4 bases and 2 bases, there was a span of 19 bases.

The chain combines TRBV18 with TRBJ1-2; D remains ambiguous. V lost 2 bases and J 6 bases, leaving 16 bases between the germline ends. The germline gives CDR1 KGHSH, CDR2 LQKENI. The CDR3 sequence is 15 residues long. For the CDR3, the DNA is TGTGCCAGCTCACCATGGGCCAGGCCAGAGGATGGCTACACCTTC. Protein sequence: CASSPWARPEDGYTF.

This chain links TRBV30 with TRBJ1-5; perhaps TRBD1 as D (5 bases). CDR1 and CDR2 (germline): GTSNPN, SVGIG (reference sequence). The CDR3 consists of 15 residues. V dropped 1 base and J dropped 1 base, with 11 bases sitting between them. The CDR3 nucleotides are TGTGCCTGGAGTGCGCAGGGCCAAAGCAATCAGCCCCAGCATTTT. Amino acid sequence: CAWSAQGQSNQPQHF.

This rearrangement joins TRBV27 to TRBJ2-1, with D possibly being TRBD2 (5 bases). The V gene's germline CDR1 is MNHEY and CDR2 SMNVEV (reference sequence). The CDR3 length is 17 residues. V lost 6 bases, J lost 0 bases, and 18 bases lay in between. The chain's CDR3 is CASSRLDWRTSYNEQFF. The CDR3 region has the DNA TGTGCCAGCAGCCGACTGGACTGGAGAACCTCCTACAATGAGCAGTTCTTC.

A word on this clone: Other nucleotide sequences in the sample specify the same CDR3. The CDR3 here is CASSQGGGPGNTIYF. In DNA, the CDR3 is TGTGCCAGCAGCCAAGGAGGGGGCCCTGGAAACACCATATATTTT. The chain couples TRBV3-1 (or the pseudogene TRBV3-2) to TRBJ1-3; 7 positions match TRBD1. The junction had 2 bases not matched to a gene; V was cut back by 1 base and J by 2 bases. Germline CDR1 is LGHDT and CDR2 is YNNKEL (reference sequence). This CDR3 spans 15 amino acids.

This clone came up once. The genes are TRBV6-1 and TRBJ2-6; D call uncertain. The V end was cut by 2 bases, the J end by 3 bases, with 5 bases between. The CDR3 length is 14 residues. Looked up from germline, CDR1 is MNHNS and CDR2 is SASEGT. CDR3 DNA sequence: TGTGCCAGCAGTGAAACAAATGGGGCCAACGTCCTGACTTTC. It translates to CASSETNGANVLTF.

There are a few counts of this clone. The chain uses TRBV7-7 and TRBJ2-5; D perhaps matches TRBD2 (7 bases). CDR3 length: 16 residues. Trimming cost V 0 bases and J 5 bases, with 16 bases left between them. Germline CDR1 and CDR2: SSHAT and FNYEAQ (reference sequence). CDR3 nucleotides: TGTGCCAGCAGCTTAGCGGGGCTGGGGGGGCAGGAGACCCAGTACTTC. This sequence encodes CASSLAGLGGQETQYF.

The chain has TRBV4-1 and TRBJ1-4; D perhaps matches TRBD1 (5 bases). Germline-derived CDR1 and CDR2 are MGHRA and YSYEKL. With 0 bases removed from V and 4 bases from J, the gap between germline ends came to 12 bases. CDR3 size: 16 residues. CDR3 DNA sequence: TGCGCCAGCAGCCAAGATCACTCCAGGGTTAATGAAAAACTGTTTTTT. Protein product: CASSQDHSRVNEKLFF.

This clone has only a few counts. The gene calls are TRBV10-3 and TRBJ1-6; TRBD1 matches 9 bases. The CDR3 extends over 15 amino acids. The germline V gene has CDR1 ENHRY and CDR2 SYGVKD. Trimming at V came to 4 bases and at J to 5 bases, leaving 3 bases not matched to a gene. The CDR3 coding sequence is TGTGCCATCAGTGGTAGGACAGGGGATAATTCACCCCTCCACTTT. It codes for CAISGRTGDNSPLHF.

This chain connects TRBV7-9 to TRBJ2-1; 7 nucleotides line up with TRBD2. V was clipped by 5 bases and J by 0 bases; unmatched bases: 10. The germline CDR1 and CDR2 sequences are SEHNR and FQNEAQ (reference sequence). The CDR3 is 17 residues long. The CDR3 here is CASSAQRGGSSYNEQFF. The CDR3 DNA reads TGTGCCAGCAGCGCCCAAAGGGGAGGGAGCTCCTACAATGAGCAGTTCTTC.

The chain employs TRBV28 and TRBJ1-6; D is perhaps TRBD1 (6 bases). This CDR3 has 15 amino acids. Germline V gene lookup returns CDR1 MDHEN and CDR2 SYDVKM. Trimming removed 9 bases from V and 6 bases from J, with 18 bases in between. The CDR3 DNA follows: TGTGCCAGTCACGGGACACCCAGGACTAATTCACCCCTCCACTTT. Amino acid sequence: CASHGTPRTNSPLHF.

This chain connects TRBV11-3 to TRBJ1-5; D may be TRBD1 (6 bases). CDR1 is SGHNT and CDR2 is YENEEA in the germline V gene. V dropped 1 base and J dropped 6 bases, with 10 bases sitting between them. The CDR3 runs 14 residues. The CDR3 reads CASSLGGGGQPQHF. In DNA, the CDR3 is TGTGCCAGCAGCTTAGGTGGGGGCGGTCAGCCCCAGCATTTT. The whole variable domain, remainder taken from reference TRBV11-3 and TRBJ1-5, is EAGVVQSPRYKIIEKKQPVAFWCNPISGHNTLYWYLQNLGQGPELLIRYENEEAVDDSQLPKDRFSAERLKGVDSTLKIQPAELGDSAVYLCASSLGGGGQPQHFGDGTRLSIL.

This chain connects TRBV19 to TRBJ1-1; no firm D call. CDR3 length: 13 residues. Trimming left V 2 bases short and J 3 bases short, with 7 bases between. Germline-derived CDR1 and CDR2 are LNHDA and SQIVND (reference sequence). The CDR3 protein is CASSILEDTEAFF. CDR3 bases: TGTGCCAGTAGTATATTGGAAGACACTGAAGCTTTCTTT.

This chain uses TRBV30 with TRBJ1-3; D may be TRBD1 (6 bases). Trimming stripped 2 bases from V and 2 bases from J, with 10 bases between. CDR3 length equals 14 residues. Looked up from germline, CDR1 is GTSNPN and CDR2 is SVGIG (reference sequence). Here the CDR3 reads CAWSRGGPGNTIYF. CDR3 DNA sequence: TGTGCCTGGAGTAGGGGGGGGCCTGGAAACACCATATATTTT.

This chain connects TRBV11-3 to TRBJ2-3; maybe TRBD2 (6 bases). The CDR3 covers 15 residues. Germline V gene lookup returns CDR1 SGHNT and CDR2 YENEEA. V was cut by 5 bases and J by 2 bases, with 14 bases left in between. In nucleotides, the CDR3 is TGTGCCAGCAGCCCGGGTTCGGGGGACACAGATACGCAGTATTTT. This sequence encodes CASSPGSGDTDTQYF.

This clone turned up a few times. The gene calls are TRBV11-3 and TRBJ2-1, with 8 bases that match TRBD2. J was trimmed by 5 bases and V by 4 bases; bases with no gene match: 10. There are 16 residues in the CDR3. Per germline, CDR1 SGHNT and CDR2 YENEEA. CDR3 region: CASSSFRGGQDNEQFF. The CDR3 nucleotides are TGTGCCAGCAGCTCTTTTCGGGGGGGGCAAGACAATGAGCAGTTCTTC.

In its sample, this clone was seen once. J is TRBJ2-3 and V is TRBV5-1; 8 positions match TRBD2. Germline V gene sequence: CDR1 SGHRS, CDR2 YFSETQ. This CDR3 contains 14 residues. V lost 4 bases to trimming and J lost 2 bases; unmatched junction nucleotides: 3. CDR3: CASSPGGPTDTQYF. The CDR3, as DNA: TGCGCCAGCAGCCCGGGGGGGCCCACAGATACGCAGTATTTT.

The rearrangement uses TRBV30 and TRBJ1-2; maybe TRBD1 (5 bases). V was clipped by 3 bases and J by 2 bases, with 7 bases between them. Germline V gene data show CDR1 as GTSNPN and CDR2 as SVGIG (reference sequence). This CDR3 has 12 amino acids. The CDR3 is CAWRRGNYGYTF. In DNA, the CDR3 is TGTGCCTGGAGGAGGGGCAACTATGGCTACACCTTC.

This clone was seen just once. This chain uses TRBV2 with TRBJ2-7; no firm D call. The V end was cut by 8 bases, the J end by 0 bases, with 8 bases between. From germline, CDR1 is SNHLY and CDR2 FYNNEI. The CDR3 extends over 12 amino acids. The CDR3: CASEHSSYEQYF. The CDR3 bases are TGTGCCAGCGAACACAGCTCCTACGAGCAGTACTTC.

The chain is built from TRBV6-2 or TRBV6-3 and TRBJ2-1; no clear D gene. The CDR3 extends over 14 amino acids. Germline lookup yields CDR1 MNHEY and CDR2 SVGEGT. With 2 bases removed from V and 4 bases from J, the gap between germline ends came to 9 bases. The CDR3 is CASSYQEQYNEQFF. For the CDR3, the DNA is TGTGCCAGCAGTTACCAAGAACAGTACAATGAGCAGTTCTTC.

The chain combines TRBV10-3 with TRBJ1-3; the D is unclear. The ends were cut back, 10 bases at V and 4 bases at J, with 8 bases in the middle. Germline V gives CDR1 ENHRY, CDR2 SYGVKD. This CDR3 comprises 11 residues. DNA for the CDR3: TGTGCCAACGGATCCGGAAACACCATATATTTT. It encodes CANGSGNTIYF.

The table lists this clone with a few counts. The chain uses TRBV11-3 and TRBJ2-5; TRBD2 aligns across 13 bases. Looked up from germline, CDR1 is SGHNT and CDR2 is YENEEA. After removal of 5 bases from V and 3 bases from J, the junction contained 6 bases not matched to a gene. This CDR3 region has 16 residues. The CDR3 spells CASSQGLAGAKETQYF. As DNA, the CDR3 is TGTGCCAGCAGCCAAGGACTAGCGGGGGCAAAAGAGACCCAGTACTTC.

This rearrangement joins TRBV5-1 to TRBJ1-3, with D tentatively TRBD1 (5 bases). CDR3 length: 15 amino acids. V was trimmed by 1 base and J by 4 bases, leaving 12 bases between them. Germline CDR1 is SGHRS and CDR2 is YFSETQ. CDR3 protein: CASSLSVGGGNTIYF. Here the CDR3 DNA reads TGCGCCAGCAGCTTGTCCGTGGGGGGAGGAAACACCATATATTTT. Full variable domain (missing parts from reference TRBV5-1 and TRBJ1-3): KAGVTQTPRYLIKTRGQQVTLSCSPISGHRSVSWYQQTPGQGLQFLFEYFSETQRNKGNFPGRFSGRQFSNSRSEMNVSTLELGDSALYLCASSLSVGGGNTIYFGEGSWLTVV.

V usage is TRBV12-3 or TRBV12-4 and J usage is TRBJ2-7; D perhaps matches TRBD2 (5 bases). V was pared by 5 bases and J by 5 bases, with 13 bases between. The CDR3 sequence is 13 residues long. CDR3 protein: CASSRTTGNEQYF. The CDR3 bases are TGTGCCAGCAGTCGGACCACCGGGAACGAGCAGTACTTC.

V and J are TRBV2 and TRBJ1-6; maybe TRBD1 (5 bases). The CDR3 contains 14 residues. Germline CDR1 SNHLY, CDR2 FYNNEI. Trimming removed 6 bases at V and 10 bases at J, with 16 bases between. Here the CDR3 reads CASRPGTDASPLHF. The CDR3 DNA is TGTGCCAGCAGGCCCGGGACGGATGCATCACCCCTCCACTTT.